The rows below give T cell receptor beta chains drawn from one sample of a study of CD8 T cells in Susac syndrome. One entry per CDR3 protein results from TCRdb running MiXCR on the immunoSEQ multiplex PCR reads. Among tens of thousands of distinct CDR3 sequences listed, about 95% were seen once. Specimen: CD4+ T cells from PBMCs. The receptors were gathered from a human donor with Susac syndrome. Both conserved end residues are part of each CDR3. D genes are given only for firm matches. The size field is filled for only some rows; it gives once, few, many or a size class.

v_call	d_call	clone_size	j_call	cdr3_nt	cdr3_aa
TRBV10-2	NA	NA	TRBJ2-5	TGCGCCAGCAGTATCAGCGTACCCCAAGAGACCCAGTACTTC	CASSISVPQETQYF
TRBV20-1	NA	NA	TRBJ2-7	TGCAGTGCTACGACGGCCCCGGGAACCTACGAGCAGTACTTC	CSATTAPGTYEQYF
TRBV6-2/TRBV6-3	NA	NA	TRBJ2-2	TGTGCCAGCTACGATAACACCGGGGAGCTGTTTTTT	CASYDNTGELFF
TRBV6-2/TRBV6-3	NA	NA	TRBJ2-1	TGTGCCAGCAGTTACTCCAGGAGGAGCTCCTACAATGAGCAGTTCTTC	CASSYSRRSSYNEQFF
TRBV20-1	TRBD1	NA	TRBJ1-5	TGCAGTGCTAGGCCGACAGGGTTGAATCAGCCCCAGCATTTT	CSARPTGLNQPQHF
TRBV29-1	TRBD1	NA	TRBJ1-3	TGCAGCGTGGAGTTCAGGGGGCCTGGAAACACCATATATTTT	CSVEFRGPGNTIYF
TRBV28	NA	NA	TRBJ2-7	TGTGCCAGCAGTTTGTTCGGTTACGAGCAGTACTTC	CASSLFGYEQYF
TRBV12-3/TRBV12-4	NA	NA	TRBJ1-6	TGTGCCAGCAGTGAAGTGGCCGGCTCACCCCTCCACTTT	CASSEVAGSPLHF
TRBV29-1	NA	NA	TRBJ1-1	TGCAGCGTTGAAGGGGACGGAGGTAGGGGCGAAGCTTTCTTT	CSVEGDGGRGEAFF
TRBV20-1	TRBD1	NA	TRBJ2-2	TGCAGTGCTACACTAAGGACAGGGCGGAACACCGGGGAGCTGTTTTTT	CSATLRTGRNTGELFF
TRBV27	NA	NA	TRBJ2-1	TGTGCCAGCAGTTTCCTAGACAGAGAGCAGTTCTTC	CASSFLDREQFF
TRBV4-1	NA	NA	TRBJ2-2	TGCGCCAGCAGCCAAGATAGGGGAACCGGGGAGCTGTTTTTT	CASSQDRGTGELFF
TRBV5-1	NA	NA	TRBJ2-1	TGCGCCAGCAGCACGGGCAGTTACAATGAGCAGTTCTTC	CASSTGSYNEQFF
TRBV29-1	TRBD2	NA	TRBJ2-1	TGCAGCGCCTCCGGGACTAGCGGGGGGCCTTCCTACAATGAGCAGTTCTTC	CSASGTSGGPSYNEQFF
TRBV6-6	TRBD1	once	TRBJ2-4	TGTGCCAGCAGTAAGGACAGGGGTTACGTCAAAAACATTCAGTACTTC	CASSKDRGYVKNIQYF
TRBV9	NA	NA	TRBJ2-3	TGTGCCAGCAGCGAAAGAGACGCCGTAAGAACGCAGTATTTT	CASSERDAVRTQYF
TRBV12-5	NA	NA	TRBJ2-1	TGTGCTAGTGGTTCCGGGGGGCAGTTCTTC	CASGSGGQFF
TRBV12-3/TRBV12-4	NA	once	TRBJ2-6	TGTGCCAGCAGGGATTACTACTCTGGGGCCAACGTCCTGACTTTC	CASRDYYSGANVLTF
TRBV4-3	NA	NA	TRBJ1-1	TGCGCCAGCAGCCTCATCGGGAAAGCTGAAGCTTTCTTT	CASSLIGKAEAFF
TRBV6-6	NA	NA	TRBJ1-6	TGTGCCACCCGAGGGACGAGTTCACCCCTCCACTTT	CATRGTSSPLHF
TRBV2	NA	NA	TRBJ1-4	TGTGCCAGCAGCCCCAGGGGAAATGAAAAACTGTTTTTT	CASSPRGNEKLFF
TRBV7-2	NA	NA	TRBJ2-1	TGTGCCAGCAGCTTAGATTGGCTAGCAGGCAATGAGCAGTTCTTC	CASSLDWLAGNEQFF
TRBV7-9	TRBD2	NA	TRBJ2-7	TGTGCCAGCACCCCGGGACTAGTAAACGAGCAGTACTTC	CASTPGLVNEQYF
TRBV29-1	NA	NA	TRBJ1-1	TGCAGCGTTGATACAACCGAAGCTTTCTTT	CSVDTTEAFF
TRBV20-1	NA	NA	TRBJ2-3	TGCAGTGCCAACAGAGATAGCACAGATACGCAGTATTTT	CSANRDSTDTQYF
TRBV11-1	NA	NA	TRBJ1-2	TGTGCCAGCAGCCGATTCACGACGGATGGCTACACCTTC	CASSRFTTDGYTF
TRBV15	TRBD2	NA	TRBJ2-7	TGTGCCACCAGCTCGTCGGCGGGGGGCGAGCAGTACTTC	CATSSSAGGEQYF
TRBV30	TRBD1	NA	TRBJ1-1	TGTGCCTGGAGCGGGGACAGCGAAGCTTTCTTT	CAWSGDSEAFF
TRBV5-6	TRBD1	NA	TRBJ2-1	TGTGCCAGCAGCCCAACCGGGACAGGTTCCTACAATGAGCAGTTCTTC	CASSPTGTGSYNEQFF